This T cell receptor (delta chain) is drawn from a study of gamma-delta T cells after stem cell transplantation. This clone showed up just a few times. A far larger clone lies a single base away; this is likely a read error. At the DNA level, this CDR3 is encoded by other sequences in the same sample as well. The CDR3 contains 17 residues. The ends lost 3 bases at V and 0 bases at J; junction bases unmatched: 11. Germline V CDR1 and CDR2: GEAIGNYY, EKD. TCRdb redid clone calling on the RT-PCR reads using CATT. The sample consists of some 12,000 delta-chain clones, over 1% of them appearing once. The specimen was gamma-delta T cells. The rearrangement joins TRDV2 to TRDJ1; 8 nucleotides match TRDD3. This clonotype was sampled from a human donor. It is not recorded whose cells these are; they may come from a transplant donor. The CDR3 sequence: CACDAVAGGYYTDKLIF. In DNA form, the CDR3 reads TGTGCCTGTGACGCCGTTGCCGGGGGATATTACACCGATAAACTCATCTTT.